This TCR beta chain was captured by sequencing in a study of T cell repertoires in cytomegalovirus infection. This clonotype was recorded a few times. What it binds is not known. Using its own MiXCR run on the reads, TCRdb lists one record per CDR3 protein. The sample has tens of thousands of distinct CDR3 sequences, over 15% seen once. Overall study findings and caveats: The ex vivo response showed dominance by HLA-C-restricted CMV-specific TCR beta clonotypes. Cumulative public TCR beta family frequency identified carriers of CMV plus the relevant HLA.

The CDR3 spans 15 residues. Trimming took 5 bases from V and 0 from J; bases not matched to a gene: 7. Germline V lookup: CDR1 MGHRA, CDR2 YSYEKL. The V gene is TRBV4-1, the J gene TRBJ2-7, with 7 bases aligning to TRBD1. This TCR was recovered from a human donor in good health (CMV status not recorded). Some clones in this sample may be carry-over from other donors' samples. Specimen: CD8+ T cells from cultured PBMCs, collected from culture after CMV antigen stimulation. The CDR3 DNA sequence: TGCGCCAGCAGCTTCGAGGGGGCGGACTCCTACGAGCAGTACTTC. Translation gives CASSFEGADSYEQYF.